The 27 T cell receptor beta chains reported below all come from one sample, sequenced in a study of CD8 T cells in Susac syndrome. RNA amounts of roughly 0.45 to 1 ug underwent reverse transcription with random hexamers. Each CDR3 protein gets one entry after TCRdb re-called the immunoSEQ multiplex PCR reads with MiXCR. The sample shows 130,000 or so distinct CDR3 sequences, under 95% of them seen only once. The sequenced sample was CD8+ T cells from PBMCs. The source is a human donor with multiple sclerosis.

V and J are TRBV9 and TRBJ1-5, with TRBD1 as a possible D gene (6 bases). The germline V gene has CDR1 SGDLS and CDR2 YYNGEE. V lost 4 bases and J 7 bases, leaving 15 bases between the germline ends. This CDR3 has 14 amino acids. As DNA, the CDR3 is TGTGCCAGCAGCCCATACAGGGTCGGGCAGCCCCAGCATTTT. This sequence encodes CASSPYRVGQPQHF. Full variable domain (missing parts from reference TRBV9 and TRBJ1-5): DSGVTQTPKHLITATGQRVTLRCSPRSGDLSVYWYQQSLDQGLQFLIQYYNGEERAKGNILERFSAQQFPDLHSELNLSSLELGDSALYFCASSPYRVGQPQHFGDGTRLSIL.

The V and J genes are TRBV27 and TRBJ1-2; weak D call: TRBD1 (6 bases). The CDR3 consists of 15 residues. In germline, CDR1 is MNHEY, CDR2 SMNVEV (reference sequence). Trimming pared 0 bases from V and 4 bases from J, leaving 12 bases between. The CDR3 coding sequence is TGTGCCAGCAGTTTATCTACCGGGACAATCTATGGCTACACCTTC. This sequence encodes CASSLSTGTIYGYTF.

V is TRBV7-9 and J is TRBJ1-2; D is perhaps TRBD1 (5 bases). Trimming stripped 0 bases from V and 1 base from J, with 6 bases between. From germline, CDR1 is SEHNR and CDR2 FQNEAQ (reference sequence). The CDR3 sequence is 14 residues long. The CDR3 sequence is CASSLAGLNYGYTF. Here the CDR3 DNA reads TGTGCCAGCAGCTTAGCGGGACTTAACTATGGCTACACCTTC.

The rearrangement uses TRBV29-1 and TRBJ2-1, with D possibly being TRBD1 (6 bases). CDR1 and CDR2 from the germline V gene are SQVTM and ANQGSEA. The ends were cut back, 4 bases at V and 3 bases at J, with 10 bases in the middle. CDR3 length: 13 amino acids. The CDR3 here is CSVVGGDYNEQFF. The CDR3 DNA reads as TGCAGCGTTGTAGGGGGAGACTACAATGAGCAGTTCTTC.

V gene TRBV7-2 combines with J gene TRBJ2-2; D gene uncertain. Germline lookup yields CDR1 SGHTA and CDR2 FQGNSA. V dropped 1 base and J dropped 5 bases, with 11 bases sitting between them. This CDR3 is 15 amino acids long. The CDR3 protein is CASSLGRVGTGELFF. As DNA, the CDR3 is TGTGCCAGCAGCTTAGGAAGGGTAGGAACCGGGGAGCTGTTTTTT. The complete variable domain, with remaining parts taken from reference TRBV7-2 and TRBJ2-2, reads GAGVSQSPSNKVTEKGKDVELRCDPISGHTALYWYRQSLGQGLEFLIYFQGNSAPDKSGLPSDRFSAERTGGSVSTLTIQRTQQEDSAVYLCASSLGRVGTGELFFGEGSRLTVL.

This rearrangement joins TRBV4-2 to TRBJ2-3; 13 nucleotides align to TRBD2. The junction had 9 bases not matched to a gene; V was cut back by 0 bases and J by 3 bases. There are 19 residues in the CDR3. Germline V gives CDR1 LGHNA, CDR2 YNFKEQ. CDR3: CASSQDGSGLAGITDTQYF. For the CDR3, the DNA is TGTGCCAGCAGCCAAGACGGTTCGGGACTAGCGGGGATAACAGATACGCAGTATTTT.

The V call is TRBV13, the J call TRBJ2-7; the D is unclear. The germline V gene encodes CDR1 PRHDT and CDR2 FYEKMQ (reference sequence). Trimming stripped 2 bases from V and 0 bases from J, with 5 bases between. This CDR3 is built from 13 residues. The CDR3 reads CASSLLSSYEQYF. In DNA form, the CDR3 reads TGTGCCAGCAGCTTACTGAGCTCCTACGAGCAGTACTTC.

This clonotype was counted once. The V gene is TRBV6-1, the J gene TRBJ1-1, with TRBD1 matching 9 bases. V shed 6 bases, J shed 0 bases, and the junction held 8 bases outside the gene matches. This CDR3 has 16 amino acids. The germline V gene has CDR1 MNHNS and CDR2 SASEGT. The CDR3 spells CASSSGQGIMNTEAFF. The CDR3 DNA sequence: TGTGCCAGCAGCTCCGGACAGGGGATCATGAACACTGAAGCTTTCTTT.

The V call is TRBV28, the J call TRBJ1-5; D perhaps matches TRBD1 (6 bases). Per the germline V gene, CDR1 is MDHEN and CDR2 is SYDVKM. The ends were cut back, 4 bases at V and 0 bases at J, with 13 bases in the middle. CDR3 length: 16 amino acids. The CDR3 spells CASSSLRTDSNQPQHF. For the CDR3, the DNA is TGTGCCAGCAGTTCGTTAAGGACAGATAGCAATCAGCCCCAGCATTTT.

This clonotype was seen more than once but under ten times. The chain recombines TRBV28 with TRBJ1-2, with 8 bases fitting TRBD1. CDR3 length: 13 residues. Germline CDR1 is MDHEN and CDR2 is SYDVKM. Trimming at V came to 3 bases and at J to 3 bases, leaving 0 bases not matched to a gene. The CDR3 loop reads CASSLTGDYGYTF. CDR3 bases: TGTGCCAGCAGTTTGACAGGGGACTATGGCTACACCTTC.

The chain links TRBV4-1 to TRBJ1-2; the match to TRBD1 covers 9 bases. Unmatched junction bases numbered 7, after V lost 0 bases and J lost 8 bases. The CDR3 sequence is 15 residues long. The germline gives CDR1 MGHRA, CDR2 YSYEKL. The CDR3 loop reads CASSQDRTGASGYTF. CDR3 in DNA: TGCGCCAGCAGCCAAGATAGGACAGGGGCAAGCGGCTACACCTTC.

The chain carries TRBV29-1 and TRBJ2-1, with 11 bases aligning to TRBD2. Germline CDR1 is SQVTM and CDR2 is ANQGSEA. The ends lost 2 bases at V and 8 bases at J; junction bases unmatched: 8. The CDR3 has 15 amino acids. This CDR3 is CSVELLAGVIDEQFF. Here the CDR3 DNA reads TGCAGCGTTGAATTACTAGCGGGAGTGATTGATGAGCAGTTCTTC.

V and J are TRBV11-2 and TRBJ2-7, with 7 bases fitting TRBD1. After removal of 2 bases from V and 5 bases from J, the junction contained 6 bases not matched to a gene. Germline CDR1 reads SGHAT; CDR2 reads FQNNGV. This CDR3 region has 14 residues. The CDR3 DNA sequence: TGTGCCAGCAGCTTAACCGGGACAGCGAACGAGCAGTACTTC. Its protein product is CASSLTGTANEQYF.

J is TRBJ2-7 and V is TRBV28, with 12 positions matching TRBD2. Germline V gives CDR1 MDHEN, CDR2 SYDVKM. This CDR3 comprises 17 residues. The V and J ends lost 5 bases and 2 bases, in that order; junction bases with no gene match: 10. This CDR3 reads CASSTPRTSGTPYEQYF. Written as DNA, the CDR3 is TGTGCCAGCAGTACACCTCGGACTAGCGGGACCCCCTACGAGCAGTACTTC. Supplemented by reference TRBV28 and TRBJ2-7, the full variable domain reads DVKVTQSSRYLVKRTGEKVFLECVQDMDHENMFWYRQDPGLGLRLIYFSYDVKMKEKGDIPEGYSVSREKKERFSLILESASTNQTSMYLCASSTPRTSGTPYEQYFGPGTRLTVT.

This sequence joins TRBV28 and TRBJ2-1; D is unclear. V lost 6 bases to trimming and J lost 9 bases, with 12 bases between them. The CDR3 runs 12 residues. Germline V gene lookup returns CDR1 MDHEN and CDR2 SYDVKM. Here the CDR3 reads CASRSPGAEQFF. The DNA for the CDR3 is TGTGCCAGCAGATCCCCAGGCGCTGAGCAGTTCTTC.

In its sample, this clonotype was seen once. This chain joins TRBV15 and TRBJ2-5; a weak D match, TRBD2 (6 bases). The V gene's germline CDR1 is LNHNV and CDR2 YYDKDF (reference sequence). V lost 4 bases to trimming and J lost 2 bases, with 14 bases between them. This CDR3 is built from 15 residues. CDR3 protein: CATSIPPGEQETQYF. The CDR3 DNA sequence: TGTGCCACCAGCATTCCACCGGGGGAACAAGAGACCCAGTACTTC. The whole variable domain, remainder taken from reference TRBV15 and TRBJ2-5, is DAMVIQNPRYQVTQFGKPVTLSCSQTLNHNVMYWYQQKSSQAPKLLFHYYDKDFNNEADTPDNFQSRRPNTSFCFLDIRSPGLGDTAMYLCATSIPPGEQETQYFGPGTRLLVL.

The rearrangement links TRBV29-1 to TRBJ1-1, with D perhaps TRBD1 (5 bases). Trimming removed 4 bases from V and 6 bases from J, with 12 bases in between. Germline V gene data show CDR1 as SQVTM and CDR2 as ANQGSEA. The length of the CDR3 is 12 residues. Written as DNA, the CDR3 is TGCAGCGTTGTGGGGGTGGAGGCTGAAGCTTTCTTT. It is translated as CSVVGVEAEAFF.

V gene TRBV9 combines with J gene TRBJ1-2; D not resolved. The V end lost 3 bases, the J end lost 6 bases, and 15 bases lay between the germline ends. Germline values: CDR1 SGDLS, CDR2 YYNGEE. The CDR3 extends over 14 amino acids. The CDR3 is CASSAQQDGDGYTF. The CDR3 region has the DNA TGTGCCAGCAGCGCCCAGCAGGACGGGGATGGCTACACCTTC.

This sequence joins TRBV4-1 and TRBJ1-1; maybe TRBD1 (6 bases). The CDR3 runs to 14 residues. V was shortened by 4 bases and J by 2 bases, with 11 bases between the two germline ends. Germline CDR1 MGHRA, CDR2 YSYEKL. CDR3 in DNA: TGCGCCAGCAGCCCATGGACAGCCAACACTGAAGCTTTCTTT. It codes for CASSPWTANTEAFF.

The V call is TRBV30, the J call TRBJ2-1; a possible D gene is TRBD1 (6 bases). V shed 7 bases and J shed 5 bases, with 18 bases lying between them. From germline, CDR1 is GTSNPN and CDR2 SVGIG (reference sequence). The CDR3 is 14 amino acids. This CDR3 is CASTLRDINNEQFF. The CDR3 DNA sequence: TGTGCCTCCACTTTAAGGGACATAAACAATGAGCAGTTCTTC.

This clonotype was recorded only once. The chain is built from TRBV29-1 and TRBJ2-7, with 9 bases matching TRBD1. The CDR3 consists of 16 residues. Per the germline V gene, CDR1 is SQVTM and CDR2 is ANQGSEA. Trimming cost V 5 bases and J 7 bases; bases outside gene matches: 18. The CDR3 nucleotides are TGCAGCGTTTTCGGGACAGGGTTTGCGGGCTCGGGAGAGCAGTACTTC. It encodes CSVFGTGFAGSGEQYF.

This chain connects TRBV14 to TRBJ2-5; TRBD2 agrees at 7 bases. J was trimmed by 4 bases and V by 4 bases; bases with no gene match: 3. CDR1 and CDR2 from the germline V gene are SGHDN and FVKESK. CDR3 length: 13 amino acids. CDR3 sequence reads: CASSPRLAETQYF. As DNA, the CDR3 is TGTGCCAGCAGCCCCAGACTAGCAGAGACCCAGTACTTC.

The chain combines TRBV12-3 or TRBV12-4 with TRBJ2-7; 7 bases agree with TRBD2. Trimming took 3 bases from V and 2 from J; bases not matched to a gene: 7. The CDR3 consists of 15 residues. In nucleotides, the CDR3 is TGTGCCAGCAGTTTGTTCCTAGCGGCCACCTACGAGCAGTACTTC. Amino acid sequence: CASSLFLAATYEQYF.

This clonotype was picked up a small number of times. This chain uses TRBV19 with TRBJ1-5; TRBD1 agrees at 8 bases. Looked up from germline, CDR1 is LNHDA and CDR2 is SQIVND (reference sequence). The CDR3 is 14 residues long. Unmatched junction bases numbered 2, after V lost 5 bases and J lost 2 bases. The CDR3 loop reads CASSPGQGNQPQHF. CDR3 sequence (DNA): TGTGCCAGTAGTCCGGGACAGGGCAATCAGCCCCAGCATTTT.

The rearrangement links TRBV6-5 to TRBJ2-5; D possibly uses TRBD1 or TRBD2 (5 bases each). This CDR3 region has 18 residues. Germline V gives CDR1 MNHEY, CDR2 SVGAGI. Trimming took 0 bases from V and 5 from J, leaving 22 bases between them. CDR3 protein: CASSYSAYPRDPRETQYF. CDR3 sequence (DNA): TGTGCCAGCAGTTACTCAGCTTACCCCCGGGACCCTCGGGAGACCCAGTACTTC.

The CDR3 region has the DNA TGTGCCAGCAGCTTATCTGCGGGGGTCCACAATCAGCCCCAGCATTTT. Protein product: CASSLSAGVHNQPQHF. The chain combines TRBV7-8 with TRBJ1-5, with D perhaps TRBD1 (5 bases). Germline-derived CDR1 and CDR2 are SGHVS and FQNEAQ. V lost 2 bases and J lost 3, with 14 bases in between. The CDR3 consists of 16 residues.

This clonotype was counted a single time. This chain joins TRBV7-9 and TRBJ2-7; a weak D match, TRBD2 (5 bases). Trimming stripped 5 bases from V and 6 bases from J, with 14 bases between. The germline V gene has CDR1 SEHNR and CDR2 FQNEAQ (reference sequence). The CDR3 is made up of 13 amino acids. CDR3 bases: TGTGCCAGCAGCCCAGACGGACTGGGCGAGCAGTACTTC. Its translation is CASSPDGLGEQYF.